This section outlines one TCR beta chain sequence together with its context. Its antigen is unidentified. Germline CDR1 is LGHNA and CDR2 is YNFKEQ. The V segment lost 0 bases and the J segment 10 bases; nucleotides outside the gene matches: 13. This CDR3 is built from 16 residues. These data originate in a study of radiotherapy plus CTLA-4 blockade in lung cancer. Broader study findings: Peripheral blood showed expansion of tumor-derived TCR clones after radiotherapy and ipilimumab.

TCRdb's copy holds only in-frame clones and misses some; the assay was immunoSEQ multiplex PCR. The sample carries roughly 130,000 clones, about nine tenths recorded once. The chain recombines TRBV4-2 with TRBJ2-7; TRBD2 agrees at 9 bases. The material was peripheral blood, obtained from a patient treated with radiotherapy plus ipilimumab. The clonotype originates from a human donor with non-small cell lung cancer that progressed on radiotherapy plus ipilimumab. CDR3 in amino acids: CASSQDLAGGPQPQYF. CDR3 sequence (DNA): TGTGCCAGCAGCCAAGATCTGGCGGGAGGGCCCCAACCCCAGTACTTC.